The source of this TCR beta chain is a study of cytomegalovirus exposure and HLA in healthy donors. Study-wide findings and caveats: The analysis excluded some indistinguishable V segments, including TRBV6-2 and TRBV6-3. In an earlier analysis, in roughly 600 donors, most V segments appeared productive either ~90% or ~30% of the time. Equally common other TCR beta chains were less clonally expanded than HLA-associated ones, a later analysis found.

Primers included in the PCR were 60 Vbeta and 13 Jbeta primers. The repertoire was sequenced with immunoSEQ multiplex PCR; TCRdb's copy has only in-frame clones and lacks some. Counted here are about 210,000 clones, 75% to 90% occurring once; the ten biggest clones make up more than 0.25%. The germline gives CDR1 SEHNR, CDR2 FQNEAQ (reference sequence). Trimming took 5 bases from V and 5 from J; bases not matched to a gene: 10. This CDR3 comprises 15 residues. A note on this clone: Its antigen is unidentified.

The sample comprised PBMCs. The rearrangement joins TRBV7-9 to TRBJ2-7; 9 bases are shared with TRBD1. The sequence came from a woman younger than 45 in good health and CMV-seronegative. CDR3 sequence (DNA): TGTGCCAGCAGCCATCCGGGACAGGGTATACACGAGCAGTACTTC. Translated: CASSHPGQGIHEQYF.